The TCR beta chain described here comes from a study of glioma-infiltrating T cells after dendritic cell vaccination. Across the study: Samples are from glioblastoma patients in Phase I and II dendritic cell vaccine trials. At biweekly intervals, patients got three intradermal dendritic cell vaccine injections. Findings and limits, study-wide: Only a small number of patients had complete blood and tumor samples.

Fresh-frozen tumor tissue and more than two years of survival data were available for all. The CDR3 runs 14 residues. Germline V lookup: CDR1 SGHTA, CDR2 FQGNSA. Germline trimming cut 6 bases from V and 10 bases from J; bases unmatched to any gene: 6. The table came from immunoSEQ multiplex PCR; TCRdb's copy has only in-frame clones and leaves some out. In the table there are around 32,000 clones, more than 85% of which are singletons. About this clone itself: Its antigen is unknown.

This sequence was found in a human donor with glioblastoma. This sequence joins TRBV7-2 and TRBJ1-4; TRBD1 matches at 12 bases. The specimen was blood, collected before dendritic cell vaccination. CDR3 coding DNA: TGTGCCAGCAGACCGGGACAGGGGGCTGGAAAACTGTTTTTT. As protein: CASRPGQGAGKLFF.